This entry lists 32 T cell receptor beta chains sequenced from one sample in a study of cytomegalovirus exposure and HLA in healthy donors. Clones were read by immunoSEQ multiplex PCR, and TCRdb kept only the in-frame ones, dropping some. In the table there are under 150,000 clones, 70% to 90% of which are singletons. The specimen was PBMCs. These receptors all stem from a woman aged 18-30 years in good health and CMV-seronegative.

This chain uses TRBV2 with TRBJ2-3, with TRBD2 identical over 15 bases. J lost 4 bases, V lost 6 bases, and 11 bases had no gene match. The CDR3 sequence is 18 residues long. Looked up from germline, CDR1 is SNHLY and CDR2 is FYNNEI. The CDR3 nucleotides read TGTGCCAGCAGCTCCGGGACTAGCGGGAGGCGGGGGGCAGATACGCAGTATTTT. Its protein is CASSSGTSGRRGADTQYF.

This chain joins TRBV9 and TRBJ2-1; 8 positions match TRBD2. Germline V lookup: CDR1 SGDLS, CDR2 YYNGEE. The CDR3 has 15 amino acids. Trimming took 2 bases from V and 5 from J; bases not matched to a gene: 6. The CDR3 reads CASSVSGLAHNEQFF. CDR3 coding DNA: TGTGCCAGCAGCGTCTCCGGACTAGCCCACAATGAGCAGTTCTTC.

The CDR3 DNA reads as TGTGCCAGCAGGACAGGGGTGGGGACTGAAGCTTTCTTT. It codes for CASRTGVGTEAFF. This chain connects TRBV6-1 to TRBJ1-1; 8 bases align to TRBD1. The germline gives CDR1 MNHNS, CDR2 SASEGT. The CDR3 loop spans 13 amino acids. V was pared by 6 bases and J by 5 bases, with 5 bases of the junction left unmatched.

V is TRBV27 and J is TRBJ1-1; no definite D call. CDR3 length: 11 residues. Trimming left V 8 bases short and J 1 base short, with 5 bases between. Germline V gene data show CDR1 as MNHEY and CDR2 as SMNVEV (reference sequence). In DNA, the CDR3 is TGTGCCAGCTTTAGGAACACTGAAGCTTTCTTT. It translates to CASFRNTEAFF.

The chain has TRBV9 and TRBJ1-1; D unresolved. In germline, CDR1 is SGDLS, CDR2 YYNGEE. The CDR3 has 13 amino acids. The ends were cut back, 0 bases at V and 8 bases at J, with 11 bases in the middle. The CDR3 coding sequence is TGTGCCAGCAGCGTAGGTGTCACGGGGGAAGCTTTCTTT. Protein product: CASSVGVTGEAFF.

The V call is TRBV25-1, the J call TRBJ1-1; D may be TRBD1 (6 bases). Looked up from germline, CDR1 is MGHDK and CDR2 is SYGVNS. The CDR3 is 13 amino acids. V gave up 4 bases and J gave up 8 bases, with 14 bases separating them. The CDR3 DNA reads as TGTGCCAGCAGTGTTCAGGGGCCGACGGAAGCTTTCTTT. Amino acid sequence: CASSVQGPTEAFF.

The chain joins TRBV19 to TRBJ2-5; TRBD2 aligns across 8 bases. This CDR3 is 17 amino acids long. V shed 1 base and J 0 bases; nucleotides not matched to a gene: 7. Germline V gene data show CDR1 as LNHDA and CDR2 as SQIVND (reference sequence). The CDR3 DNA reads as TGTGCCAGTAGTATAGTTTCGTCTAGCGGGTACCAAGAGACCCAGTACTTC. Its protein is CASSIVSSSGYQETQYF.

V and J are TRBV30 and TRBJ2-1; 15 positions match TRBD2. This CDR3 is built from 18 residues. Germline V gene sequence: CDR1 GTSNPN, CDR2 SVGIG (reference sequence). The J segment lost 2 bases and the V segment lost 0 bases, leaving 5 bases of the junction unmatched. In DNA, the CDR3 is TGTGCCTGGAGTGTAATCCGGACTAGCGGGAGGGCCTACAATGAGCAGTTCTTC. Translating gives CAWSVIRTSGRAYNEQFF.

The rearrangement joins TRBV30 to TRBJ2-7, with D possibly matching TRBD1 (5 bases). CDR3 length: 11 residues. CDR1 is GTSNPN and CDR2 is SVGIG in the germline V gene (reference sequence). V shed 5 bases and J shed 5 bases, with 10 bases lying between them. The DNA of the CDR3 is TGTGCCTGGGGTAGGGGCCACGAGCAGTACTTC. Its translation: CAWGRGHEQYF.

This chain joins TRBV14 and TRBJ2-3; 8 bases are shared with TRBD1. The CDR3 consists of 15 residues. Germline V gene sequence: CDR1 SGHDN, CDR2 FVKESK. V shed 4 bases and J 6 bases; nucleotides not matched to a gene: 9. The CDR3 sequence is CASSPRQGFADTQYF. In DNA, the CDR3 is TGTGCCAGCAGCCCACGACAGGGGTTCGCGGATACGCAGTATTTT.

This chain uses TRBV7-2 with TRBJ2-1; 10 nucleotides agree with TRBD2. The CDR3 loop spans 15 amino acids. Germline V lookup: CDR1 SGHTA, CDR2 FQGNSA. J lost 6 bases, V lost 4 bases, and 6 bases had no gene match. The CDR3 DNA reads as TGTGCCAGCAGCTCCTCTAGCGGGAGTGGCAATGAGCAGTTCTTC. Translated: CASSSSSGSGNEQFF.

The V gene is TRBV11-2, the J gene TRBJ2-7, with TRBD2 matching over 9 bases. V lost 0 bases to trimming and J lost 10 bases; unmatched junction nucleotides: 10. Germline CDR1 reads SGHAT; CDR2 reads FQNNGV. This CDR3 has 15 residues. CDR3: CASSLDPREGPAQYF. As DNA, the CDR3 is TGTGCCAGCAGCTTAGATCCGCGGGAGGGCCCGGCCCAGTACTTC.

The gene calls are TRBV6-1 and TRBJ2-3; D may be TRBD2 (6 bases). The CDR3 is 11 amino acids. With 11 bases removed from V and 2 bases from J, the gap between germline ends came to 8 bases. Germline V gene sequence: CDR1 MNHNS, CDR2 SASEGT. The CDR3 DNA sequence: TGTGCCGGGGGGTTCACAGATACGCAGTATTTT. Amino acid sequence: CAGGFTDTQYF.

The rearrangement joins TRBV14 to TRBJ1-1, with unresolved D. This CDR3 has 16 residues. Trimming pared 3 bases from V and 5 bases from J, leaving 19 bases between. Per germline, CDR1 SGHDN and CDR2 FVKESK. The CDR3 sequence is CASSHLGDAVQTEAFF. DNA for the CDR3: TGTGCCAGCAGCCACCTTGGCGATGCGGTGCAGACTGAAGCTTTCTTT.

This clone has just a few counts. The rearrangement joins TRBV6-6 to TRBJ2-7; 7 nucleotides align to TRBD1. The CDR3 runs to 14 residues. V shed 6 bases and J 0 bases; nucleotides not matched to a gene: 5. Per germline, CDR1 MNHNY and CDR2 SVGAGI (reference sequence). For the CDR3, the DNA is TGTGCCAGCAGCAGGGACAGCAGCTCCTACGAGCAGTACTTC. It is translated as CASSRDSSSYEQYF.

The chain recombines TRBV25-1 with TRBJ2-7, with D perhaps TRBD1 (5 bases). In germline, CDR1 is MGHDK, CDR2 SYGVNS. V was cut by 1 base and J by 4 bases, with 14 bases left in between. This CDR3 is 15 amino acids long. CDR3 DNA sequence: TGTGCCAGCAGTGAATCCGCCAGGGCTACTTACGAGCAGTACTTC. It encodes CASSESARATYEQYF.

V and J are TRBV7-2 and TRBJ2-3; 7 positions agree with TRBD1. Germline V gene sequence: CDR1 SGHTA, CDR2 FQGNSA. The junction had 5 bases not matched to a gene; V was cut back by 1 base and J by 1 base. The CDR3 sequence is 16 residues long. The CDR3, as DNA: TGTGCCAGCAGCTTAGGGACAGGCTTAGGCACAGATACGCAGTATTTT. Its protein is CASSLGTGLGTDTQYF.

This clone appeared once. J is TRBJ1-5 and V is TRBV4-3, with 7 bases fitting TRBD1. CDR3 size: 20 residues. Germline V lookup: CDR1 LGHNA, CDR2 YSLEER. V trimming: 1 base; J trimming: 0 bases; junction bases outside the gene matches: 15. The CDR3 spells CASSQGFGRDRRYSNQPQHF. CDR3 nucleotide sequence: TGCGCCAGCAGCCAAGGCTTCGGGAGGGACAGACGGTATAGCAATCAGCCCCAGCATTTT.

The CDR3 is CASSPHQGNSPMNTEAFF. In DNA, the CDR3 is TGCGCCAGCAGCCCCCATCAGGGCAATTCCCCCATGAACACTGAAGCTTTCTTT. The J gene is TRBJ1-1, the V gene TRBV23-1, with a possible D match to TRBD1 (5 bases). TRBV23-1 counts as an open reading frame of uncertain function. The CDR3 totals 18 residues. The V end was cut by 6 bases, the J end by 0 bases, with 23 bases between.

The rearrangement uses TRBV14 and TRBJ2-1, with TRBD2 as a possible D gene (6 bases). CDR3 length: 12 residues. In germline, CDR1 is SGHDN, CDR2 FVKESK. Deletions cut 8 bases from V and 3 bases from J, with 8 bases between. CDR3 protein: CASGRDYNEQFF. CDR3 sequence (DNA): TGTGCCAGCGGGCGGGACTACAATGAGCAGTTCTTC.

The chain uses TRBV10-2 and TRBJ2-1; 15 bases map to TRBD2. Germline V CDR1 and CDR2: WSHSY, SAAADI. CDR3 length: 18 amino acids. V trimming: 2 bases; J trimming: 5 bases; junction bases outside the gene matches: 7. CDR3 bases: TGCGCCAGCAGTGAGCTCGGGACTAGCGGGAGGAGGGACAATGAGCAGTTCTTC. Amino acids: CASSELGTSGRRDNEQFF.

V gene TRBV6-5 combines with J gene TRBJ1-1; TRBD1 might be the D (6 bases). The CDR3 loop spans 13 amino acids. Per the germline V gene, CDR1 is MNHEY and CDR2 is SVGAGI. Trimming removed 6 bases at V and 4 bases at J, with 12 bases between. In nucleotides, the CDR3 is TGTGCCAGCAGCGAGCAGGGGACCACTGAAGCTTTCTTT. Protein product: CASSEQGTTEAFF.

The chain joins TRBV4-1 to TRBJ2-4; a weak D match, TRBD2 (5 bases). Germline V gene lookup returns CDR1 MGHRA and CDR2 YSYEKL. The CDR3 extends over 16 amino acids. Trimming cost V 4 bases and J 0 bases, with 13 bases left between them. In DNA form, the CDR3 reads TGCGCCAGCAGCCCGACTTCAGCGGTAGCCAAAAACATTCAGTACTTC. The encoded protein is CASSPTSAVAKNIQYF.

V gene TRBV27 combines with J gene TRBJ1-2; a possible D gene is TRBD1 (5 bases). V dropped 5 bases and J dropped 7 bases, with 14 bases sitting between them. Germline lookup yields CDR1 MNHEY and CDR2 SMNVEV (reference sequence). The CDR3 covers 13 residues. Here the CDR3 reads CASSPSGGSGYTF. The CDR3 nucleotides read TGTGCCAGCAGTCCCTCGGGGGGAAGTGGCTACACCTTC.

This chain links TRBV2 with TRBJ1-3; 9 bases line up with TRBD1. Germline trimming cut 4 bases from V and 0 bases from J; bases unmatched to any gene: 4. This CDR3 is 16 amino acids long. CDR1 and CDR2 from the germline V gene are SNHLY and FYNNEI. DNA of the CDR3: TGTGCCAGCAGTGGGGACAGGGCAACCTCTGGAAACACCATATATTTT. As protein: CASSGDRATSGNTIYF.

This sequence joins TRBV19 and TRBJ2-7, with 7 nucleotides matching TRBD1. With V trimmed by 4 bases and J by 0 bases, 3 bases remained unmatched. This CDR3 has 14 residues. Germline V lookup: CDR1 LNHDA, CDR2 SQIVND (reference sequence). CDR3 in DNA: TGTGCCAGTAGTAGACAGGGAGACTCCTACGAGCAGTACTTC. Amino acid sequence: CASSRQGDSYEQYF.

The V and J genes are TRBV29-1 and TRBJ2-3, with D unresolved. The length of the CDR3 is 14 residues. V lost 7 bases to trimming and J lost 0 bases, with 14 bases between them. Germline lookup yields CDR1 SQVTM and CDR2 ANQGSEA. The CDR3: CSGALHLSTDTQYF. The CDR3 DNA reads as TGCAGCGGGGCCCTACACCTTAGCACAGATACGCAGTATTTT.

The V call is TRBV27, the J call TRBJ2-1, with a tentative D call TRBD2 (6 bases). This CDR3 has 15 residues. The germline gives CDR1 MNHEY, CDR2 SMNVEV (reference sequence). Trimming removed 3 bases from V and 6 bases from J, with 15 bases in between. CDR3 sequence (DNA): TGTGCCAGCAGTTTTGTGAGGGAGGTCAGCAATGAGCAGTTCTTC. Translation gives CASSFVREVSNEQFF.

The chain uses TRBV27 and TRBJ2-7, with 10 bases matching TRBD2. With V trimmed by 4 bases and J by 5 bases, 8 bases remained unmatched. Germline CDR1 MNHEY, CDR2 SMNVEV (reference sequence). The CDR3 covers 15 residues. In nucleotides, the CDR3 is TGTGCCAGCAGTTCCTCAGCGGGAGGGGGCCACGAGCAGTACTTC. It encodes CASSSSAGGGHEQYF.

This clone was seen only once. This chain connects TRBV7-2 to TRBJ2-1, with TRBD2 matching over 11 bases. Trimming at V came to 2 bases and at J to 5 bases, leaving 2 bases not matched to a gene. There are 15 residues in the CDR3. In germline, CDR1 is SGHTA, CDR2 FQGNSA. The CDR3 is CASSLRGLADNEQFF. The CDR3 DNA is TGTGCCAGCAGCTTAAGGGGACTAGCGGACAATGAGCAGTTCTTC.

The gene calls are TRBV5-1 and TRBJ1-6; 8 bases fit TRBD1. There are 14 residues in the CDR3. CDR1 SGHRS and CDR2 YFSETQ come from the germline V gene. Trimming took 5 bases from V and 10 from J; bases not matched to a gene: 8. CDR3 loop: CASRTDRVLSPLHF. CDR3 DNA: TGCGCCAGCAGAACGGACAGGGTTCTCTCACCCCTCCACTTT.

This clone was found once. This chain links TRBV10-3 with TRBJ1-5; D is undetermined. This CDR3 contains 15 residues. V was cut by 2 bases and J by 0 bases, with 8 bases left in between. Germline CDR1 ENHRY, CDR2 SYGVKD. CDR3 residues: CAISERVNSNQPQHF. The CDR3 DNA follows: TGTGCCATCAGTGAGCGGGTCAATAGCAATCAGCCCCAGCATTTT.